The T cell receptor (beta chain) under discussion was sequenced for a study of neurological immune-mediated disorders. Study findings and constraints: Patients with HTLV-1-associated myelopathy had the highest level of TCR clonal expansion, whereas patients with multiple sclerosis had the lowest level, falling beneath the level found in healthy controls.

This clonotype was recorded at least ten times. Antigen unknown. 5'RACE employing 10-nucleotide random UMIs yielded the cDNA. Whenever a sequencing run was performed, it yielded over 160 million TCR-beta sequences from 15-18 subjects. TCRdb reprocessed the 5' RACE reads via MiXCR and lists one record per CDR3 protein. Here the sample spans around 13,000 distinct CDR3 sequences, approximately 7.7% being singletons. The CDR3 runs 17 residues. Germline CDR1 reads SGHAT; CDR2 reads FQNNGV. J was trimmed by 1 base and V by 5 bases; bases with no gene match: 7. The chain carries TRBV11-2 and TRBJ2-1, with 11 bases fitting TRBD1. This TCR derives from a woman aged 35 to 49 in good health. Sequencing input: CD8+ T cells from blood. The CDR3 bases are TGTGCCAGCAGCACCTGGGGGACAGGGGGATCCTACAATGAGCAGTTCTTC. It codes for CASSTWGTGGSYNEQFF. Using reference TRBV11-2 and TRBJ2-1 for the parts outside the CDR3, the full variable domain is EAGVAQSPRYKIIEKRQSVAFWCNPISGHATLYWYQQILGQGPKLLIQFQNNGVVDDSQLPKDRFSAERLKGVDSTLKIQPAKLEDSAVYLCASSTWGTGGSYNEQFFGPGTRLTVL.